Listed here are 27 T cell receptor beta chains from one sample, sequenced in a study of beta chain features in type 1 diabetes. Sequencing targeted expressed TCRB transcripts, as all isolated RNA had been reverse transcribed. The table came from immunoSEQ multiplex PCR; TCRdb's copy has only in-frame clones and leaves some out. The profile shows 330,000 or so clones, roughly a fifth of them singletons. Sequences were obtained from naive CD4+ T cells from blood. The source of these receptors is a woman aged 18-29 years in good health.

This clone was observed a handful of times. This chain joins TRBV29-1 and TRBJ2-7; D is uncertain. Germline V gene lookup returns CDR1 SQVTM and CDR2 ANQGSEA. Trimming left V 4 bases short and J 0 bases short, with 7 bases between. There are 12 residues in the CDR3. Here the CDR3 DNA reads TGCAGCGTTGGGCTTCCCTCCTACGAGCAGTACTTC. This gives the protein CSVGLPSYEQYF.

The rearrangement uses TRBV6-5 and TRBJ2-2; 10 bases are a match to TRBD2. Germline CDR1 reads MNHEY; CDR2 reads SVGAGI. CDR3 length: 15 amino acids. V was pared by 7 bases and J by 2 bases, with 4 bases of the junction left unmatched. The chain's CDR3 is CASTGLAKNTGELFF. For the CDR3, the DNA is TGTGCCAGCACGGGACTAGCGAAAAACACCGGGGAGCTGTTTTTT.

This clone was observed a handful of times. CDR3 sequence: CASSPRRGDYNEQFF. The CDR3 DNA reads as TGTGCCAGCAGCCCCCGGCGGGGGGACTACAATGAGCAGTTCTTC. This chain links TRBV5-4 with TRBJ2-1; TRBD2 aligns across 8 bases. Germline V gene lookup returns CDR1 SGHNT and CDR2 YYREEE (reference sequence). V trimming: 4 bases; J trimming: 3 bases; junction bases outside the gene matches: 6. The CDR3 totals 15 residues.

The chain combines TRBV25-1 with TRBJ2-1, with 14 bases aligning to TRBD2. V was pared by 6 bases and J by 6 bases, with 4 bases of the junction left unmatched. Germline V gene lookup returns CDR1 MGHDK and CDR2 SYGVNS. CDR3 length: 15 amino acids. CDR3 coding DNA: TGTGCCAGCAGAATGGGACTAGCGGGGGTCAATGAGCAGTTCTTC. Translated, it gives CASRMGLAGVNEQFF.

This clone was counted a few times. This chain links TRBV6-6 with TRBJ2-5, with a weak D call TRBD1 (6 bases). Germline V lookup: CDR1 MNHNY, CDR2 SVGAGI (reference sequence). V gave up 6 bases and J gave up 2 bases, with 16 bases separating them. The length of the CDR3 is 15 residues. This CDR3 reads CASSPLQGTQETQYF. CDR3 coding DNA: TGTGCCAGCAGCCCCCTACAGGGAACGCAAGAGACCCAGTACTTC.

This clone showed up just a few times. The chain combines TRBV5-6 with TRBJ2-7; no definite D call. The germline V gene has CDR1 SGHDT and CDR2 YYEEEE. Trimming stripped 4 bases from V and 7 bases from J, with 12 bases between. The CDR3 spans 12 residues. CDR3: CASSLDGWEQYF. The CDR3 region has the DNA TGTGCCAGCAGCCTGGACGGGTGGGAGCAGTACTTC.

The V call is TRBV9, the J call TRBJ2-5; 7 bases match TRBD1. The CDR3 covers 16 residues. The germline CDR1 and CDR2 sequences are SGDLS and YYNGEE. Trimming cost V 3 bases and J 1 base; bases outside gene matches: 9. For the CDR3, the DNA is TGTGCCAGCAGCGAGTTACAGGGGCCCCCCCAAGAGACCCAGTACTTC. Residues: CASSELQGPPQETQYF.

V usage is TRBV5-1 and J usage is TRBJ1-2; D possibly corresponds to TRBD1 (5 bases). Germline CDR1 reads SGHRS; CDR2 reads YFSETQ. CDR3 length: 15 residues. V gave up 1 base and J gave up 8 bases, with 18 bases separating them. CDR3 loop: CASSLNWGTADGYTF. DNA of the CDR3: TGCGCCAGCAGCTTGAACTGGGGCACGGCCGACGGCTACACCTTC.

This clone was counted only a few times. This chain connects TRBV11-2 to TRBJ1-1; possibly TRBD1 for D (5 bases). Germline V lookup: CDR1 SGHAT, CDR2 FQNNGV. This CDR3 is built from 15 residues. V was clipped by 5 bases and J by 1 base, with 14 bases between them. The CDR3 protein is CASSPVSGQNTEAFF. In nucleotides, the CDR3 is TGTGCCAGCAGCCCTGTCTCTGGACAGAACACTGAAGCTTTCTTT.

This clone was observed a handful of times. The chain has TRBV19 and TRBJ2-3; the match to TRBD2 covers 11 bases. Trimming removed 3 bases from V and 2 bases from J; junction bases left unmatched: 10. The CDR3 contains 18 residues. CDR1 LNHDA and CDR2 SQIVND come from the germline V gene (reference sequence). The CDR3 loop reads CASSMHPGTSGLTDTQYF. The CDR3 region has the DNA TGTGCCAGTAGTATGCACCCCGGGACTAGCGGCCTCACAGATACGCAGTATTTT.

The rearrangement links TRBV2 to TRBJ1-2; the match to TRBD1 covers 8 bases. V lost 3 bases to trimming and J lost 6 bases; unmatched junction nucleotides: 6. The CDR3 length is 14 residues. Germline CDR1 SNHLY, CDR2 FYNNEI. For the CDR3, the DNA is TGTGCCAGCAGTGACCTACAGGGGGTTAATGGCTACACCTTC. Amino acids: CASSDLQGVNGYTF.

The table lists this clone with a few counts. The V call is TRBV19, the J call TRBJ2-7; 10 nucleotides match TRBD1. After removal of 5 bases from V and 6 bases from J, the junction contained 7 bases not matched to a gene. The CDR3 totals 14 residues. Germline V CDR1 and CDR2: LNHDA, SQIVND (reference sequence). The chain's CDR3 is CASSARDRGPEQYF. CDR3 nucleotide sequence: TGTGCCAGTAGTGCCCGGGACAGGGGACCCGAGCAGTACTTC. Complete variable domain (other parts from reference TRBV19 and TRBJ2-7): DGGITQSPKYLFRKEGQNVTLSCEQNLNHDAMYWYRQDPGQGLRLIYYSQIVNDFQKGDIAEGYSVSREKKESFPLTVTSAQKNPTAFYLCASSARDRGPEQYFGPGTRLTVT.

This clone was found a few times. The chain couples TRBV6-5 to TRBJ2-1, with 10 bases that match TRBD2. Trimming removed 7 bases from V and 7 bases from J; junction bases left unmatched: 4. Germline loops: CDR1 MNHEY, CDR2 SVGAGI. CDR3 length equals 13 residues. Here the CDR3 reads CASTAGGRNEQFF. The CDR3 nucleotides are TGTGCCAGCACAGCGGGAGGGCGGAATGAGCAGTTCTTC.

For the CDR3, the DNA is TGCGCCAGCAGCCTGCGGACTAATGAAAAACTGTTTTTT. Translation: CASSLRTNEKLFF. V is TRBV4-1 and J is TRBJ1-4; D is unclear. Between the trimmed V and J ends, which lost 4 bases and 2 bases, there was a span of 5 bases. Per the germline V gene, CDR1 is MGHRA and CDR2 is YSYEKL. This CDR3 has 13 residues.

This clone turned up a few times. The CDR3 region has the DNA TGTGCCAGCAGTTATGTCAGCGGCCAAGAGACCCAGTACTTC. It encodes CASSYVSGQETQYF. V is TRBV6-1 and J is TRBJ2-5, with D tentatively TRBD2 (5 bases). Germline CDR1 MNHNS, CDR2 SASEGT. The CDR3 is 14 residues long. Trimming shortened V by 5 bases and J by 1 base, and 11 bases separated the two germline ends.

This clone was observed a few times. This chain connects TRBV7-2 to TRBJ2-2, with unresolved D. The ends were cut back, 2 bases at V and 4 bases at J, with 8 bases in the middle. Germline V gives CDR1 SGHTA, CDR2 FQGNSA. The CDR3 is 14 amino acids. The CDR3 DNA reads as TGTGCCAGCAGCTTATTCCCGAGCACCGGGGAGCTGTTTTTT. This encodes CASSLFPSTGELFF.

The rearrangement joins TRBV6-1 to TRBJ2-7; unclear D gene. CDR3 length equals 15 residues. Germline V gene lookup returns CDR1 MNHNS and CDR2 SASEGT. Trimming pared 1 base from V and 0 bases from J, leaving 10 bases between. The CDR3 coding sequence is TGTGCCAGCAGTGAAGACGCCTACAGCTCCTACGAGCAGTACTTC. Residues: CASSEDAYSSYEQYF.

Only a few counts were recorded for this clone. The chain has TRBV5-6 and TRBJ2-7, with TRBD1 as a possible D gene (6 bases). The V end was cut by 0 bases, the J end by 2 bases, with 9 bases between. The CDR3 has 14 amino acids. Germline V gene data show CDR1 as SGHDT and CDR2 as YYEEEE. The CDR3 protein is CASSLDRVTYEQYF. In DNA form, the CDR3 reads TGTGCCAGCAGCTTGGACAGGGTAACCTACGAGCAGTACTTC.

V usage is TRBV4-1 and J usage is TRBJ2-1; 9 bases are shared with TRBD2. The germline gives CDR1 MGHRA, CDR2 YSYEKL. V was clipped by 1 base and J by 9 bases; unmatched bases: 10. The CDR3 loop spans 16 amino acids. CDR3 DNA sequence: TGCGCCAGCAGCCAAGGAGGAAGCGGGGGGTCGGGTGAGCAGTTCTTC. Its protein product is CASSQGGSGGSGEQFF.

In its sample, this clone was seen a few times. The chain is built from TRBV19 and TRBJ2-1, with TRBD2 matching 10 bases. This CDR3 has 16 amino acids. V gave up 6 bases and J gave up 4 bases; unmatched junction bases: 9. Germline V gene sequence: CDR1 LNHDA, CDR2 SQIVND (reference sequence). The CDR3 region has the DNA TGTGCCAGTAGCCGTTCCGGGACTAGCGTATACAATGAGCAGTTCTTC. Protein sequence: CASSRSGTSVYNEQFF.

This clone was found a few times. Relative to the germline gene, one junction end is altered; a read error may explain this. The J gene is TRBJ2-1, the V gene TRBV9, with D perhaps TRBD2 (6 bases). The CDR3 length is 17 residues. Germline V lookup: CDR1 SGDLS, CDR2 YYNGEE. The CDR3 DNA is TGTGCCAGCAGCAAACGCGGGGATCGGGATGCTTTCAATGGGCAGTTCTTC. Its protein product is CASSKRGDRDAFNGQFF.

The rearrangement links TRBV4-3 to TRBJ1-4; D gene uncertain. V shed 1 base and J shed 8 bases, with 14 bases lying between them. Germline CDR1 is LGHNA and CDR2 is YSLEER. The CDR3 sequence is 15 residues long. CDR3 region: CASSQGSRSWEKLFF. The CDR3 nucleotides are TGCGCCAGCAGCCAAGGGTCCCGGTCATGGGAAAAACTGTTTTTT.

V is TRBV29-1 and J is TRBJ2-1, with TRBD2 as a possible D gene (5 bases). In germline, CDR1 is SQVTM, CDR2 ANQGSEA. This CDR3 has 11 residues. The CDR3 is CSSRENNEQFF. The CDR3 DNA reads TGCTCGTCCCGGGAAAACAATGAGCAGTTCTTC.

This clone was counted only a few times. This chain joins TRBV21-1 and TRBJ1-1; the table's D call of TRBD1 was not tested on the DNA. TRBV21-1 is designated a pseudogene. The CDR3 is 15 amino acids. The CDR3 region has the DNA TGTGCCAGCAGCAAAGGGGACAGGAGGAACACTGAAGCTTTCTTT. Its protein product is CASSKGDRRNTEAFF.

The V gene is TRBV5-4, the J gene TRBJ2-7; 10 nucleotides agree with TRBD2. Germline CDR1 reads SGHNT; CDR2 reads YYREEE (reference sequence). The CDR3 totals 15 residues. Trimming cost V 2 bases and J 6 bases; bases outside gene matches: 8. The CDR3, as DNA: TGTGCCAGCAGCTTAGGGGCTAGCGGGGGTGTCGAGCAGTACTTC. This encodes CASSLGASGGVEQYF.

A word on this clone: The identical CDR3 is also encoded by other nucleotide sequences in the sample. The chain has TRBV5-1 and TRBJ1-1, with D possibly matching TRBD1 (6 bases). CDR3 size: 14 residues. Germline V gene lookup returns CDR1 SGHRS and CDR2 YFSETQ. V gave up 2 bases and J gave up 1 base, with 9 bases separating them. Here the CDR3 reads CASSLQGTNTEAFF. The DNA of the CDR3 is TGCGCCAGCAGCTTACAGGGAACGAACACTGAAGCTTTCTTT. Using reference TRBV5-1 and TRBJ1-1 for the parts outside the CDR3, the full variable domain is KAGVTQTPRYLIKTRGQQVTLSCSPISGHRSVSWYQQTPGQGLQFLFEYFSETQRNKGNFPGRFSGRQFSNSRSEMNVSTLELGDSALYLCASSLQGTNTEAFFGQGTRLTVV.

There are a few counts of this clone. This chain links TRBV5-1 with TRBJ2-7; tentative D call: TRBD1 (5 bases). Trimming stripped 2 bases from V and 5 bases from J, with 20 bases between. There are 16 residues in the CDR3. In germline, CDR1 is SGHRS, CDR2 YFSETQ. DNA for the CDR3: TGCGCCAGCAGCTTCACACCAGGGATGCCTTCAGACGAGCAGTACTTC. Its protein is CASSFTPGMPSDEQYF.